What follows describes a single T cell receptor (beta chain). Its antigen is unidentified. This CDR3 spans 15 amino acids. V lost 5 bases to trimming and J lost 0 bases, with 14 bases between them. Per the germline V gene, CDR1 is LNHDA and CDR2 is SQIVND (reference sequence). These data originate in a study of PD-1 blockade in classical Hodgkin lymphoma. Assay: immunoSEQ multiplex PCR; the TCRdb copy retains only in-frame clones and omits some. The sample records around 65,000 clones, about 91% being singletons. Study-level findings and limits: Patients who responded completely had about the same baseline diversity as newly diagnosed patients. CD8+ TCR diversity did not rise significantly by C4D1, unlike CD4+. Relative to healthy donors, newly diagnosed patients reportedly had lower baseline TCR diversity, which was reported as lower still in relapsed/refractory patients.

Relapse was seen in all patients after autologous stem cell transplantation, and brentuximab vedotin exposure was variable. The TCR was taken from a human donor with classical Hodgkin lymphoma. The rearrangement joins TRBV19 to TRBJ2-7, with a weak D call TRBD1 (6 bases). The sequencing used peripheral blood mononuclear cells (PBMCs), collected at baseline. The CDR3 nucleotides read TGTGCCAGTAGTCCCCAGGGCAGGGGCTCCTACGAGCAGTACTTC. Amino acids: CASSPQGRGSYEQYF.